A single sample gave rise to the 12 T cell receptor beta chains below, sequenced in a study of CD8+CD57+ T cells in acquired aplastic anemia. Genomic DNA, the template, was used for profiling of the TCR beta VDJ and CDR3. TCRdb used MiXCR to reprocess the reads, holding one entry per CDR3 protein. The sample consists of about 220,000 distinct CDR3 sequences, around 32% of them appearing once. Sequenced: sorted CD4+, CD8+, or CD8+CD57+ T cells (not recorded which) from PBMCs. These receptors were taken from a human donor in good health, serving as a control.

Many counts were recorded for this clonotype. V usage is TRBV7-9 and J usage is TRBJ1-2; D is undetermined. This CDR3 comprises 13 residues. V lost 5 bases, J lost 4 bases, and 11 bases lay in between. The germline V gene has CDR1 SEHNR and CDR2 FQNEAQ (reference sequence). In DNA form, the CDR3 reads TGTGCCAGCAGCCCCCTACCGGCCTATGGCTACACCTTC. It codes for CASSPLPAYGYTF.

The chain combines TRBV12-5 with TRBJ1-1; maybe TRBD1 (5 bases). CDR1 and CDR2 from the germline V gene are LGHNT and FRNRAP. The CDR3 is 15 amino acids. Between the trimmed V and J ends, which lost 5 bases and 1 base, there was a span of 14 bases. CDR3 residues: CASGKQTGANTEAFF. CDR3 nucleotides: TGTGCTAGTGGTAAACAAACAGGCGCGAACACTGAAGCTTTCTTT.

The chain uses TRBV20-1 and TRBJ1-1, with a possible D match to TRBD1 (6 bases). Trimming cost V 6 bases and J 1 base, with 12 bases left between them. The germline V gene has CDR1 DFQATT and CDR2 SNEGSKA (reference sequence). The CDR3 extends over 13 amino acids. The CDR3 spells CSATGTTNTEAFF. The CDR3 DNA follows: TGCAGTGCCACCGGGACAACGAACACTGAAGCTTTCTTT.

The chain is built from TRBV5-3 and TRBJ2-2; maybe TRBD1 (5 bases). TRBV5-3 is noted as an ORF with a role that remains uncertain. This CDR3 region has 15 residues. Trimming left V 8 bases short and J 7 bases short, with 21 bases between. CDR3 coding DNA: TGTGCCAGTATACCTCAGGGCCGTCTTGACGGGGAGCTGTTTTTT. Protein: CASIPQGRLDGELFF.

The sample holds many counts of this clonotype. DNA for the CDR3: TGTGCCATCAGTGAGTCGGTAGCTATAGGTAACTATGGCTACACCTTC. The encoded protein is CAISESVAIGNYGYTF. This sequence joins TRBV10-3 and TRBJ1-2; D uncertain. With 0 bases removed from V and 1 base from J, the gap between germline ends came to 12 bases. CDR3 length equals 16 residues. Germline CDR1 is ENHRY and CDR2 is SYGVKD.

As regards this clonotype: Mismatch with germline at one junction end may stem from a read error. The chain uses TRBV3-1 and TRBJ2-3, with D unclear. In germline, CDR1 is LGHDT, CDR2 YNNKEL (reference sequence). The CDR3 length is 14 residues. The CDR3 here is CASSQGGVTDTQYF. In nucleotides, the CDR3 is TGTGCCAGCAGTCAAGGTGGAGTCACAGATACGCAGTATTTT.

J is TRBJ2-7 and V is TRBV9; TRBD1 matches 10 bases. Germline-derived CDR1 and CDR2 are SGDLS and YYNGEE. Trimming at V came to 0 bases and at J to 2 bases, leaving 11 bases not matched to a gene. This CDR3 comprises 18 residues. The CDR3 coding sequence is TGTGCCAGCAGCGTAGGCGCCCCGGGACAGGGGTACCCCTACGAGCAGTACTTC. Protein product: CASSVGAPGQGYPYEQYF. The full variable domain, its missing parts supplied by reference TRBV9 and TRBJ2-7, is DSGVTQTPKHLITATGQRVTLRCSPRSGDLSVYWYQQSLDQGLQFLIQYYNGEERAKGNILERFSAQQFPDLHSELNLSSLELGDSALYFCASSVGAPGQGYPYEQYFGPGTRLTVT.

V gene TRBV10-3 combines with J gene TRBJ2-5; perhaps TRBD2 as D (6 bases). Trimming shortened V by 8 bases and J by 5 bases, and 18 bases separated the two germline ends. The CDR3 covers 14 residues. Germline V gene data show CDR1 as ENHRY and CDR2 as SYGVKD. The CDR3 here is CAISERGLEETQYF. The CDR3 DNA sequence: TGTGCCATCTCAGAAAGGGGACTGGAGGAGACCCAGTACTTC.

This sequence joins TRBV11-3 and TRBJ2-5, with 9 nucleotides matching TRBD1. V was clipped by 4 bases and J by 4 bases; unmatched bases: 10. CDR1 and CDR2 (germline): SGHNT, YENEEA. This CDR3 has 16 residues. This CDR3 reads CASSSGYRGRPETQYF. The CDR3, as DNA: TGTGCCAGCAGCTCCGGCTACAGGGGGCGCCCAGAGACCCAGTACTTC.

This clonotype was found many times. The V and J genes are TRBV2 and TRBJ2-7; TRBD2 matches 7 bases. Germline CDR1 SNHLY, CDR2 FYNNEI. V lost 5 bases and J lost 2; bases outside the gene matches: 9. The CDR3 is 15 residues long. The CDR3 coding sequence is TGTGCCAGCAGTCTACGGGAGGAATCTCCCTACGAGCAGTACTTC. Translated: CASSLREESPYEQYF.

There are a few counts of this clonotype. The chain carries TRBV4-1 and TRBJ1-5; D is undetermined. Per germline, CDR1 MGHRA and CDR2 YSYEKL. This CDR3 region has 14 residues. The ends were cut back, 0 bases at V and 1 base at J, with 4 bases in the middle. The CDR3 coding sequence is TGCGCCAGCAGCCAAGAGCCCAGCAATCAGCCCCAGCATTTT. The encoded protein is CASSQEPSNQPQHF.

This clonotype was detected ten times or more. The chain couples TRBV5-6 to TRBJ1-5, with D uncertain. The length of the CDR3 is 12 residues. Germline lookup yields CDR1 SGHDT and CDR2 YYEEEE. Trimming took off 3 bases at V and 4 bases at J, with 5 bases between the two ends. CDR3 in amino acids: CASSSLNQPQHF. The DNA for the CDR3 is TGTGCCAGCAGCTCTCTAAATCAGCCCCAGCATTTT.